This T cell receptor beta chain was sequenced for a study of T cells in tuberculosis. About the study: IGRA-negative adolescents, IGRA-positive adolescents with latent tuberculosis and adults with active tuberculosis formed this South African cohort. Findings and limits, study-wide: Active tuberculosis cases were adults; controls were adolescents.

A note on this clone: Its antigen remains unidentified.

CDR1 and CDR2 (germline): SGHDT, YYEEEE. The V gene lost 4 bases and the J gene lost 1 base, with 11 bases spanning the gap. This CDR3 spans 14 amino acids. Data came from immunoSEQ multiplex PCR; TCRdb stores just in-frame clones and leaves some out. This table has about 33,000 clones, roughly 95% appearing once. The sequence derives from a donor aged 10-29 years with latent tuberculosis or without tuberculosis infection. The chain recombines TRBV5-6 with TRBJ1-1; no clear D gene. The sequencing input was PBMCs. CDR3 sequence: CASSLRLRNTEAFF. CDR3 bases: TGTGCCAGCAGCCTCAGGCTACGGAACACTGAAGCTTTCTTT.